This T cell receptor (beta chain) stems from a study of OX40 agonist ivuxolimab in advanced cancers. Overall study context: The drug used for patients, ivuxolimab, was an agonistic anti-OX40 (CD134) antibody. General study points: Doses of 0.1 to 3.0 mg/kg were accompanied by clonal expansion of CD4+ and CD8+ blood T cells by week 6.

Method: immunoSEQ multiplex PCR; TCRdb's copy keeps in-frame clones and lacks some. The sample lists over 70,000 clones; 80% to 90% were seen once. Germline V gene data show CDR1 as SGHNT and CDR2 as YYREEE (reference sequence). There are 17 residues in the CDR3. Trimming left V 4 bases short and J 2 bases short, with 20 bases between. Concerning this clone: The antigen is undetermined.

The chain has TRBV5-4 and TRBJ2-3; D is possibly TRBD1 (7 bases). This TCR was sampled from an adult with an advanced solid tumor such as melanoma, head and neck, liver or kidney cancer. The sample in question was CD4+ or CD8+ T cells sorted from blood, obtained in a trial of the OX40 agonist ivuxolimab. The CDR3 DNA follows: TGTGCCAGCAGCCCTACTTCTCAGGGGGGAGCCACAGATACGCAGTATTTT. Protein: CASSPTSQGGATDTQYF.